The clone carrying this T cell receptor (beta chain) was seen only a few times. The source of the sample is a study of blood T cell repertoires in COVID-19. Turning to the study itself: PBMCs, B-cell-depleted T cells, or T cells provided the cDNA or gDNA that made up the material.

Some clones are missing from TCRdb's copy, which holds only in-frame ones; the method was immunoSEQ multiplex PCR. The data show approximately 310,000 clones, with approximately 83% seen just once and roughly 2% held by the top ten. The CDR3 length is 14 residues. The V gene end was trimmed by 6 bases and the J gene end by 4 bases; junction bases not matched to a gene: 8. The germline CDR1 and CDR2 sequences are ENHRY and SYGVKD. The J gene is TRBJ1-2, the V gene TRBV10-3; TRBD1 agrees at 7 bases. The specimen was PBMCs or T cells enriched from blood (not recorded which). The receptor comes from a man aged 25-45 years who had recovered from COVID-19. CDR3 amino acids: CAIRNGTARYGYTF. The CDR3 DNA is TGTGCCATCAGAAACGGGACAGCCCGCTATGGCTACACCTTC.